One and the same sample provided the 24 T cell receptor beta chains below, sequenced in a study of cytomegalovirus exposure and HLA in healthy donors. Both 60 Vbeta primers and 13 Jbeta primers went into the PCR. Profiling relied on immunoSEQ multiplex PCR, and the TCRdb table lists in-frame clones only, not all of them. The sample shows 150,000 to 200,000 clones, 70% to 90% of them seen only once. The sequenced sample was PBMCs. Receptor source: a man aged 18 to 35 in good health and CMV-seropositive.

The rearrangement uses TRBV6-5 and TRBJ1-5, with 7 bases that match TRBD1. CDR1 and CDR2 from the germline V gene are MNHEY and SVGAGI. The junction had 5 bases not matched to a gene; V was cut back by 6 bases and J by 3 bases. The CDR3 is 14 residues long. The CDR3, as DNA: TGTGCCAGCAGAAAGGGACAGATCAATCAGCCCCAGCATTTT. Translation gives CASRKGQINQPQHF.

The chain joins TRBV6-5 to TRBJ1-2; D is uncertain. V was pared by 6 bases and J by 8 bases, with 16 bases between. Per the germline V gene, CDR1 is MNHEY and CDR2 is SVGAGI. The CDR3 totals 13 residues. DNA of the CDR3: TGTGCCAGCAGCCCCGGGTCCGTCTGGGGCTACACCTTC. As protein: CASSPGSVWGYTF.

CDR3 coding DNA: TGTGCCAGCAGCCAGCGGGACAGTTACAATGAGCAGTTCTTC. Protein product: CASSQRDSYNEQFF. V is TRBV4-2 and J is TRBJ2-1; a possible D gene is TRBD1 (7 bases). Germline loops: CDR1 LGHNA, CDR2 YNFKEQ. The CDR3 is made up of 14 amino acids. The V and J ends lost 3 bases and 4 bases respectively, with 10 bases between them.

The chain uses TRBV19 and TRBJ1-4, with a possible D match to TRBD1 (5 bases). Per germline, CDR1 LNHDA and CDR2 SQIVND (reference sequence). Trimming removed 4 bases from V and 7 bases from J, with 10 bases in between. This CDR3 spans 13 amino acids. CDR3 sequence (DNA): TGTGCCAGTAGTAGTACAGGTGGTGAAAAACTGTTTTTT. Protein product: CASSSTGGEKLFF.

This clone was observed a handful of times. This chain links TRBV21-1 with TRBJ1-5; the table calls TRBD1, which could not be checked here. TRBV21-1 is reported as a pseudogene. The CDR3 runs 16 residues. The CDR3 DNA is TGTGCCAGCAGCACAAACCTACAGGGGGATCATCAGCCCCAGCATTTT. Protein: CASSTNLQGDHQPQHF.

This clone was recorded once. The rearrangement joins TRBV19 to TRBJ1-2; a weak D match, TRBD1 (5 bases). This CDR3 contains 12 residues. Trimming took off 8 bases at V and 4 bases at J, with 11 bases between the two ends. Germline-derived CDR1 and CDR2 are LNHDA and SQIVND (reference sequence). The CDR3 spells CASGGRGYGYTF. The CDR3 DNA sequence: TGTGCCAGTGGTGGGAGGGGCTATGGCTACACCTTC.

The chain is built from TRBV7-6 and TRBJ1-4, with D unresolved. V shed 5 bases and J shed 6 bases, with 10 bases lying between them. CDR3 length: 13 amino acids. Germline lookup yields CDR1 SGHVS and CDR2 FNYEAQ. Here the CDR3 DNA reads TGTGCCAGCAGCGAGTCACTCCATGAAAAACTGTTTTTT. Translation: CASSESLHEKLFF.

The CDR3 DNA reads as TGTGCCAGCAGCTACGGACAGGGTGAGGGCTACACCTTC. Translating it yields CASSYGQGEGYTF. The genes are TRBV6-5 and TRBJ1-2, with 8 bases lining up with TRBD1. Germline V lookup: CDR1 MNHEY, CDR2 SVGAGI. Losses at the gene ends were 6 bases for V and 8 bases for J; bases not matched to a gene: 8. CDR3 length: 13 amino acids.

V gene TRBV27 combines with J gene TRBJ1-2, with D uncertain. The CDR3 sequence is 15 residues long. V was pared by 6 bases and J by 4 bases, with 18 bases between. In germline, CDR1 is MNHEY, CDR2 SMNVEV (reference sequence). The CDR3 nucleotides are TGTGCCAGCAGCCCCTCTTTGAACACTATCTATGGCTACACCTTC. This codes for CASSPSLNTIYGYTF.

This clone was found once. The chain recombines TRBV4-2 with TRBJ1-1; the match to TRBD1 covers 7 bases. CDR1 and CDR2 (germline): LGHNA, YNFKEQ. This CDR3 comprises 16 residues. Trimming removed 0 bases from V and 6 bases from J; junction bases left unmatched: 10. The CDR3 loop reads CASSQEPPGQGAEAFF. The DNA of the CDR3 is TGTGCCAGCAGCCAAGAACCTCCGGGGCAGGGGGCTGAAGCTTTCTTT.

The chain couples TRBV4-2 to TRBJ2-1; D not certain. Trimming took off 0 bases at V and 4 bases at J, with 13 bases between the two ends. The CDR3 sequence is 16 residues long. The V gene's germline CDR1 is LGHNA and CDR2 YNFKEQ. The CDR3 DNA reads TGTGCCAGCAGCCAAGACACTTCGGCGGCTTACAATGAGCAGTTCTTC. This encodes CASSQDTSAAYNEQFF.

V usage is TRBV25-1 and J usage is TRBJ2-7; TRBD1 aligns across 10 bases. This CDR3 is built from 13 residues. With 10 bases clipped from V and 4 bases from J, the junction kept 7 bases outside the gene matches. Germline lookup yields CDR1 MGHDK and CDR2 SYGVNS. This chain's CDR3 is CATKDRGRYEQYF. CDR3 sequence (DNA): TGTGCCACGAAAGACAGGGGGCGGTACGAGCAGTACTTC.

This clone was detected a few times. The genes are TRBV18 and TRBJ1-1; no firm D call. V was cut by 3 bases and J by 1 base, with 12 bases left in between. This CDR3 comprises 15 residues. Germline CDR1 reads KGHSH; CDR2 reads LQKENI. This chain's CDR3 is CASSPIAGQNTEAFF. In DNA form, the CDR3 reads TGTGCCAGCTCACCCATCGCGGGTCAGAACACTGAAGCTTTCTTT.

The V and J genes are TRBV4-3 and TRBJ2-5; tentatively, D is TRBD1 or TRBD2 (5 bases each). The DNA matches TRBJ2-7 better at its end, which makes the J call doubtful. Germline CDR1 is LGHNA and CDR2 is YSLEER. The CDR3 length is 14 residues. In DNA, the CDR3 is TGCGCCAGCAGCCAAAGGGACGGGGACTACGAGCAGTACTTC. Its translation is CASSQRDGDYEQYF.

For the CDR3, the DNA is TGTGCCAGCAGCTCCAATGAAGCCCCGGCAGATACGCAGTATTTT. Its translation: CASSSNEAPADTQYF. The V and J genes are TRBV5-8 and TRBJ2-3; D is unresolved. Germline V CDR1 and CDR2: SGHTS, YDEGEE. Trimming took off 3 bases at V and 4 bases at J, with 15 bases between the two ends. This CDR3 spans 15 amino acids.

The CDR3 loop is CATSRDRTITGNTIYF. For the CDR3, the DNA is TGTGCCACCAGCAGAGATAGGACAATAACTGGAAACACCATATATTTT. The chain uses TRBV15 and TRBJ1-3, with D tentatively TRBD1 (5 bases). This CDR3 is 16 amino acids long. Germline CDR1 and CDR2: LNHNV and YYDKDF (reference sequence). Trimming pared 0 bases from V and 2 bases from J, leaving 11 bases between.

V gene TRBV27 combines with J gene TRBJ1-4; the D is unclear. The CDR3 is 15 amino acids. Germline V lookup: CDR1 MNHEY, CDR2 SMNVEV (reference sequence). V shed 6 bases and J shed 8 bases, with 19 bases lying between them. Here the CDR3 reads CASRGLLGGAEKLFF. The CDR3 DNA reads as TGTGCCAGCAGGGGGTTATTGGGAGGCGCAGAAAAACTGTTTTTT.

This chain connects TRBV30 to TRBJ1-2, with a possible D match to TRBD1 (5 bases). Per the germline V gene, CDR1 is GTSNPN and CDR2 is SVGIG (reference sequence). The CDR3 spans 13 residues. Trimming removed 0 bases from V and 4 bases from J, with 9 bases in between. The CDR3 here is CAWSVGAGYGYTF. Written as DNA, the CDR3 is TGTGCCTGGAGTGTAGGGGCCGGCTATGGCTACACCTTC.

The chain carries TRBV7-9 and TRBJ1-2, with D hard to call. Germline V gene sequence: CDR1 SEHNR, CDR2 FQNEAQ (reference sequence). The ends were cut back, 1 base at V and 1 base at J, with 10 bases in the middle. The CDR3 extends over 15 amino acids. The CDR3 reads CASSLDGRYNYGYTF. DNA of the CDR3: TGTGCCAGCAGCTTAGATGGGAGGTATAACTATGGCTACACCTTC.

The sample holds one count of this clone. The chain couples TRBV5-1 to TRBJ2-3, with 9 bases that match TRBD2. The trim removed 0 bases at V and 1 base at J, leaving 6 bases unmatched. CDR3 length equals 17 residues. Germline assignment: CDR1 SGHRS and CDR2 YFSETQ. CDR3 DNA: TGCGCCAGCAGCTTGGATCGTCAGCGGGGGGGCACAGATACGCAGTATTTT. This encodes CASSLDRQRGGTDTQYF.

This clone has a handful of counts. The V call is TRBV10-3, the J call TRBJ1-5; D is undetermined. The CDR3 runs 16 residues. The germline gives CDR1 ENHRY, CDR2 SYGVKD. V was trimmed by 3 bases and J by 7 bases, leaving 19 bases between them. The CDR3 coding sequence is TGTGCCATCAGTGATTCACTTCGGGGTCTGGGGCAGCCCCAGCATTTT. It is translated as CAISDSLRGLGQPQHF.

This chain joins TRBV4-3 and TRBJ1-1; D unresolved. Germline loops: CDR1 LGHNA, CDR2 YSLEER. This CDR3 has 18 residues. Trimming left V 2 bases short and J 0 bases short, with 19 bases between. The CDR3 coding sequence is TGCGCCAGCAGCCAATCAGGACTCAGGCAGGCGGTGAACACTGAAGCTTTCTTT. Translation: CASSQSGLRQAVNTEAFF.

This clone has only one observation. The J gene is TRBJ1-2, the V gene TRBV6-5, with a possible D match to TRBD1 (6 bases). Germline V CDR1 and CDR2: MNHEY, SVGAGI. This CDR3 is 15 amino acids long. Deletions cut 2 bases from V and 4 bases from J, with 14 bases between. The CDR3 here is CASSYAGASVYGYTF. The CDR3 DNA sequence: TGTGCCAGCAGTTACGCGGGGGCGTCAGTCTATGGCTACACCTTC.

The chain couples TRBV7-3 to TRBJ1-1, with D tentatively TRBD1 (6 bases). The CDR3 extends over 12 amino acids. Germline-derived CDR1 and CDR2 are SGHTA and FQGTGA. Trimming removed 4 bases from V and 11 bases from J, with 14 bases in between. The CDR3 nucleotides are TGTGCCAGCAGCTCAGAGACAGGAGGCGCTTTCTTT. Translated: CASSSETGGAFF.